Listed below are T cell receptor beta chains from one sample, sequenced in a study of shared clonotypes between healthy human individuals. This table comes from immunoSEQ multiplex PCR, and its TCRdb copy is limited to in-frame clones, with some not included. Of some 2.3 million clones listed, just over 90% are singletons. The specimen was naive CD4+ T cells from PBMCs. The receptor set was obtained from a man between 18 and 29 years old in good health. Some clones in this sample may be carry-over from other donors' samples. CDR3s include the opening cysteine and the closing phenylalanine or tryptophan. Each record gives: V gene, J gene, clone size, D gene, CDR3 protein, CDR3 DNA. The D gene is left open where the match is weak. Expanded clones are given a class, and other clones once, few, many or no size at all.

v_call: TRBV5-1; j_call: TRBJ1-3; clone_size: NA; d_call: NA; cdr3_aa: CASSADSSGNTIYF; cdr3_nt: TGCGCCAGCAGCGCGGACAGCTCTGGAAACACCATATATTTT
v_call: TRBV18; j_call: TRBJ1-1; clone_size: few; d_call: NA; cdr3_aa: CANPKKSGKLNTEAFF; cdr3_nt: TGTGCCAACCCGAAAAAGTCGGGCAAACTGAACACTGAAGCTTTCTTT
v_call: TRBV30; j_call: TRBJ2-3; clone_size: NA; d_call: NA; cdr3_aa: CAWTLGGHTDTQYF; cdr3_nt: TGTGCCTGGACTCTTGGGGGGCACACAGATACGCAGTATTTT
v_call: TRBV6-4; j_call: TRBJ2-1; clone_size: once; d_call: TRBD2; cdr3_aa: CASSDRGLAGEEQFF; cdr3_nt: TGTGCCAGCAGTGACAGGGGACTAGCGGGAGAAGAGCAGTTCTTC
v_call: TRBV7-9; j_call: TRBJ1-5; clone_size: NA; d_call: NA; cdr3_aa: CASSRQNSNQPQHF; cdr3_nt: TGTGCCAGCAGCCGACAGAATAGCAATCAGCCCCAGCATTTT
v_call: TRBV28; j_call: TRBJ2-5; clone_size: NA; d_call: TRBD1; cdr3_aa: CASSPGTGREETQYF; cdr3_nt: TGTGCCAGCAGCCCAGGGACAGGGCGGGAAGAGACCCAGTACTTC
v_call: TRBV7-2; j_call: TRBJ1-2; clone_size: NA; d_call: TRBD1; cdr3_aa: CASSLVGWRQGDGYTF; cdr3_nt: TGTGCCAGCAGCTTAGTAGGTTGGCGACAGGGCGATGGCTACACCTTC
v_call: TRBV27; j_call: TRBJ2-7; clone_size: NA; d_call: NA; cdr3_aa: CASSLGGYEQYF; cdr3_nt: TGTGCCAGCAGTTTGGGGGGCTACGAGCAGTACTTC
v_call: TRBV29-1; j_call: TRBJ2-7; clone_size: NA; d_call: TRBD2; cdr3_aa: CSVTSAPGPYEQYF; cdr3_nt: TGCAGCGTAACTAGCGCCCCGGGCCCCTACGAGCAGTACTTC
v_call: TRBV5-1; j_call: TRBJ2-2; clone_size: NA; d_call: TRBD2; cdr3_aa: CASSLDAGGTGELFF; cdr3_nt: TGCGCCAGCAGCTTGGATGCCGGGGGGACCGGGGAGCTGTTTTTT
v_call: TRBV18; j_call: TRBJ2-1; clone_size: NA; d_call: TRBD1; cdr3_aa: CASSPTGYNEQFF; cdr3_nt: TGTGCCAGCTCACCGACAGGGTACAATGAGCAGTTCTTC
v_call: TRBV29-1; j_call: TRBJ2-1; clone_size: NA; d_call: TRBD2; cdr3_aa: CSATWTSGYNEQFF; cdr3_nt: TGCAGCGCCACTTGGACTAGCGGATACAATGAGCAGTTCTTC
v_call: TRBV5-4; j_call: TRBJ2-7; clone_size: once; d_call: NA; cdr3_aa: CASSPGRGGYEQYF; cdr3_nt: TGTGCCAGCAGCCCCGGGAGAGGGGGCTACGAGCAGTACTTC
v_call: TRBV15; j_call: TRBJ2-6; clone_size: NA; d_call: NA; cdr3_aa: CATSRPAGANVLTF; cdr3_nt: TGTGCCACCAGCAGACCTGCTGGGGCCAACGTCCTGACTTTC
v_call: TRBV19; j_call: TRBJ1-1; clone_size: NA; d_call: NA; cdr3_aa: CASSIRGGRNTEAFF; cdr3_nt: TGTGCCAGTAGTATACGGGGGGGCCGAAACACTGAAGCTTTCTTT
v_call: TRBV29-1; j_call: TRBJ2-2; clone_size: NA; d_call: TRBD2; cdr3_aa: CSVSPTSGKGANTGELFF; cdr3_nt: TGCAGCGTCTCACCGACTAGCGGGAAGGGGGCGAACACCGGGGAGCTGTTTTTT